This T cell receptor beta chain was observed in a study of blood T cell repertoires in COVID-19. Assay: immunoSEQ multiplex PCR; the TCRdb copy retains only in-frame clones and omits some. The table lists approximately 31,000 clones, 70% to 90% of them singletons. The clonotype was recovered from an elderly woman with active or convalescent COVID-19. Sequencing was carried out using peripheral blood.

The CDR3 sequence is CASSFPRQGAPYNEQFF. The CDR3 bases are TGCGCCAGCAGCTTCCCCCGTCAGGGGGCTCCGTACAATGAGCAGTTCTTC. V gene TRBV5-1 combines with J gene TRBJ2-1; TRBD1 matches at 8 bases. CDR3 length equals 17 residues. The trim removed 2 bases at V and 4 bases at J, leaving 11 bases unmatched. CDR1 is SGHRS, CDR2 YFSETQ, per germline.